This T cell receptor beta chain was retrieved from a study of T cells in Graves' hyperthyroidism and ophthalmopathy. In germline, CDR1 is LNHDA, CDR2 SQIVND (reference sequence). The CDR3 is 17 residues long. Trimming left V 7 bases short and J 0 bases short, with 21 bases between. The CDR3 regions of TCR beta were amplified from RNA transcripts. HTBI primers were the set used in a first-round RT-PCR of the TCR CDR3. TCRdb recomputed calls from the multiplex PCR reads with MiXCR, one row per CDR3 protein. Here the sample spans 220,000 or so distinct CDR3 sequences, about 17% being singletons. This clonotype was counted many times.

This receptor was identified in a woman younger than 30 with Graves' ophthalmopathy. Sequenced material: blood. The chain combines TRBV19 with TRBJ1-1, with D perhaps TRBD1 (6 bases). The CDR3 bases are TGTGCCAGTACTACAGGGAGTTGGCTTACAATGAACACTGAAGCTTTCTTT. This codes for CASTTGSWLTMNTEAFF.